This TCR beta chain was identified during a study of T cells after yellow fever vaccination (dated by TCRdb to 2018 to 2020). For the study in its entirety: The SMART-Seq v4 Ultra Low Input RNA kit was used to prepare libraries from fractions with low cell numbers. Blood samples were taken at several timepoints before and after primary and secondary immunization, and bulk PBMC replicates and cell subsets were isolated. Two healthy male donors made up the cohort, one aged 18 to 30 years and the other aged 30 to 40 years. To follow T-cell clones before and after primary and booster YFV17D yellow fever vaccination, bulk TCR alpha and beta repertoires were sequenced over time.

TCR cDNA was synthesized by 5'RACE template switching, which introduced a universal primer site and unique molecular identifiers. Priming of cDNA synthesis was performed from both the TCR alpha and TCR beta constant segments. Two PCR steps were used to amplify libraries, with sample barcodes and sequencing adapters being added in the second step. Sequencing of libraries was performed on Illumina HiSeq 2500 (2x100 bp) or NovaSeq (2x150 bp). The authors processed their data as follows. MIGEC was used to demultiplex reads and collapse the reads into UMI consensus sequences, and MiXCR was used for V(D)J alignment. Vaccine-responding clonotypes were identified with edgeR using replicate PBMC samples, with FDR below 0.01 and a log2 fold change above 5 up to day 15 being required. Each bulk clonotype received a CD4 or CD8 identity based on whether the sequenced CD4 or CD8 repertoire contained that clonotype at higher abundance. In TCRdb, the public reads were trimmed at Q25 with fastp and aligned with MiXCR, with productive beta chains retained. Each entry is one CDR3 protein sequence, shown with its most common DNA and genes. TCRdb's processing, not the authors' own work, is the source of the V and J calls. Across this sample there are approximately 550,000 distinct CDR3 sequences, with roughly 19% seen only once. Of the sample, roughly an eighth is held by the ten largest clones.

Sample treatment or condition, as interpreted from the label and publication: live attenuated yellow fever vaccine strain. At each blood-draw timepoint, two biological replicates of bulk PBMCs were obtained. A standard Ficoll-Paque protocol was used to isolate PBMCs from peripheral blood. RNA was extracted with TriZol from bulk PBMCs, CD4 and CD8 fractions, and dextramer-positive and dextramer-negative fractions. Paper-wide results and their limitations: A small share of clonotypes was detected in both CD4 and CD8 compartments, with the overlap likely arising from convergent recombination. The study included only a couple of donors, which limits how far the findings can be generalized. FACS-sorted repertoires could contain abundant contaminating clonotypes from the bulk population, so computational filtering was required. After the booster, most of the clones that had expanded following primary vaccination were detected again (roughly 97% of CD4 and roughly nine tenths of CD8), which suggests that memory was broadly maintained. The secondary T-cell response was found to be weaker but faster than the primary response, with a peak reached on day 5 rather than on day 15.

Comments on this clonotype: Its antigen target is currently unknown. Per-nucleotide qualities are absent, and no much larger clonotype sits a single base away.

The CDR3 holds 14 amino acids from the cysteine to the phenylalanine. Only CDR3 DNA remains: 42 bases, in frame from the first base. V is clipped by 4 bases and J by 3 bases, and the sequence between their germline boundaries is 13 bases long. CDR1 is given as SGHTA and CDR2 as FQGNSA, both from the germline V gene. The V and J segments used are TRBV7-2 and TRBJ2-7; TRBD1 is perhaps the D gene, given 8 matching bases. The sequence came from a man younger than 40 who received the YFV17D yellow fever vaccine. The sequenced sample was PBMCs, obtained 15 days after the yellow fever booster vaccination. The CDR3 corresponds to CASSSTGGDYEQYF. The DNA sequence follows: TGTGCCAGCAGCTCAACAGGGGGGGACTACGAGCAGTACTTC.